This T cell receptor (beta chain) was identified during a study of Graves' ophthalmopathy and Graves' hyperthyroidism. The study's findings and limits: As the model predicted ophthalmopathy progression, it achieved a sensitivity of roughly 69% and a specificity of around 72%. Blood also contained most of the expanded thyroid clonotypes above 0.001 frequency.

RNA transcripts served as template for amplifying TCR beta CDR3 sequences. The library came from an HTBI-primed first-round RT-PCR and a second-round multiplex PCR. TCRdb redid the calling of the multiplex PCR reads with MiXCR, one entry per CDR3 protein. The sample carries about 500,000 distinct CDR3 sequences, approximately 15% recorded once. The CDR3 is made up of 14 amino acids. Trimming took 8 bases from V and 2 from J, leaving 12 bases between them. Germline V lookup: CDR1 MDHEN, CDR2 SYDVKM. A note on this clonotype: The antigen is undetermined.

Lactation, pregnancy, uncontrolled infections and other autoimmune diseases were all grounds for excluding patients. Diagnoses were established from clinical symptoms, serum thyroxine, TRAb, thyroid ultrasound and orbital computed tomography. This sequence originates from a woman under 40 with Graves' ophthalmopathy. The specimen sequenced was blood. V is TRBV28 and J is TRBJ2-2; D may be TRBD1 (5 bases). The CDR3 sequence is CASWGQGNTGELFF. The CDR3 DNA sequence: TGTGCCAGCTGGGGCCAGGGTAACACCGGGGAGCTGTTTTTT.